The entry below gives a single T cell receptor beta chain sequence along with its context. The sample originates from a study of control samples from healthy donors and cancer patients. The germline gives CDR1 MGHRA, CDR2 YSYEKL. V was clipped by 3 bases and J by 8 bases, with 19 bases between them. The CDR3 is 15 amino acids. Using immunoSEQ multiplex PCR, the repertoire was profiled, and TCRdb retains in-frame clones only, with some absent. The data hold roughly 200,000 clones, with over 90% observed a single time. Material for sequencing was blood. The chain has TRBV4-1 and TRBJ1-1, with a tentative D call TRBD1 (5 bases). The sequence derives from a man aged 45-65 years in good health. The CDR3 region has the DNA TGCGCCAGCAGCCAGCCAACTCCGGGGACGGGAGAAGCTTTCTTT. Its protein product is CASSQPTPGTGEAFF.